The rows below give T cell receptor beta chains drawn from one sample of a study of blood T cell repertoires in COVID-19. TCRdb keeps only in-frame clones here, not all; method: immunoSEQ multiplex PCR. The sample contains about 360,000 clones, 65% to 90% of which appear only once. Sequencing was done on a sample of peripheral blood. The receptors here all came from a woman aged 60-75 years with COVID-19, enrolled during active disease. CDR3s include the opening cysteine and the closing phenylalanine or tryptophan. Fields, in order: D gene, J gene, V gene, clone size, CDR3 length, CDR3 protein, CDR3 DNA. The D gene is left open where the match is weak. Rows give clone size only sometimes, using once, few, many, or a class for an expanded clone.

D: .
J: TRBJ1-4
V: TRBV5-4
size: .
length: 13
CDR3: CASSFGRGEELFF
DNA: TGTGCCAGCAGCTTCGGGAGGGGGGAAGAACTGTTTTTT

D: .
J: TRBJ2-5
V: TRBV28
size: .
length: 11
CDR3: CASSLRETQYF
DNA: TGTGCCAGCAGTTTACGAGAGACCCAGTACTTC

D: TRBD2
J: TRBJ2-3
V: TRBV4-3
size: once
length: 16
CDR3: CASSQDPGLAADTQYF
DNA: TGCGCCAGCAGCCAAGACCCGGGACTAGCGGCAGATACGCAGTATTTT

D: TRBD2
J: TRBJ2-1
V: TRBV5-1
size: .
length: 14
CDR3: CASSRTSGSNEQFF
DNA: TGCGCCAGCAGCAGGACTAGCGGGAGCAATGAGCAGTTCTTC

D: TRBD2
J: TRBJ2-3
V: TRBV4-3
size: .
length: 14
CDR3: CASSQLSGEDTQYF
DNA: TGCGCCAGCAGCCAACTTAGCGGGGAAGATACGCAGTATTTT

D: .
J: TRBJ1-2
V: TRBV15
size: .
length: 14
CDR3: CATSRGGTNYGYTF
DNA: TGTGCCACCAGCAGGGGGGGGACTAACTATGGCTACACCTTC

D: .
J: TRBJ1-5
V: TRBV15
size: .
length: 15
CDR3: CATSRDPTGQQPQHF
DNA: TGTGCCACCAGCAGAGACCCGACAGGTCAACAGCCCCAGCATTTT

D: TRBD1
J: TRBJ2-2
V: TRBV19
size: .
length: 15
CDR3: CASSTTGGATGELFF
DNA: TGTGCCAGTAGTACGACAGGGGGCGCGACCGGGGAGCTGTTTTTT

D: TRBD1
J: TRBJ1-6
V: TRBV11-3
size: .
length: 13
CDR3: CASSSDRRRPLHF
DNA: TGTGCCAGCAGCTCGGACAGGCGGAGGCCCCTCCACTTT

D: TRBD2
J: TRBJ2-1
V: TRBV3-1/TRBV3-2
size: .
length: 16
CDR3: CASSPGGGLLSNEQFF
DNA: TGTGCCAGCAGCCCGGGCGGGGGTCTCTTAAGCAATGAGCAGTTCTTC

D: .
J: TRBJ2-7
V: TRBV3-1/TRBV3-2
size: .
length: 12
CDR3: CASSQVLYEQYF
DNA: TGTGCCAGCAGCCAAGTTCTCTACGAGCAGTACTTC

D: .
J: TRBJ2-5
V: TRBV10-2
size: .
length: 13
CDR3: CASTSSSVGTQYF
DNA: TGCGCCAGCACCTCTAGTTCAGTAGGGACCCAGTACTTC

D: TRBD1
J: TRBJ1-2
V: TRBV19
size: .
length: 19
CDR3: CASSPGGQGKGKSNYGYTF
DNA: TGTGCCAGTAGTCCCGGAGGACAGGGGAAGGGAAAATCTAACTATGGCTACACCTTC

D: TRBD1
J: TRBJ2-7
V: TRBV2
size: few
length: 14
CDR3: CASNEKGQGYEQYF
DNA: TGTGCCAGCAATGAAAAGGGACAGGGCTACGAGCAGTACTTC

D: .
J: TRBJ1-6
V: TRBV7-9
size: few
length: 13
CDR3: CASSLRTVSSLHF
DNA: TGTGCCAGCAGCCTAAGGACAGTTTCATCCCTCCACTTT

D: .
J: TRBJ1-4
V: TRBV7-9
size: few
length: 15
CDR3: CASSSGSSGNEKLFF
DNA: TGTGCCAGCAGCTCGGGATCCTCGGGTAATGAAAAACTGTTTTTT

D: TRBD2
J: TRBJ2-7
V: TRBV3-1/TRBV3-2
size: .
length: 17
CDR3: CASSRGLAGSRSYEQYF
DNA: TGTGCCAGCAGCCGCGGACTAGCGGGTAGTAGGTCCTACGAGCAGTACTTC

D: TRBD1
J: TRBJ1-1
V: TRBV7-2
size: .
length: 17
CDR3: CASSSNRGSSLFTEAFF
DNA: TGTGCCAGCAGCTCCAACAGGGGGTCCTCGTTGTTCACTGAAGCTTTCTTT

D: TRBD2
J: TRBJ2-1
V: TRBV7-6
size: .
length: 16
CDR3: CASSLASSGAHNEQFF
DNA: TGTGCCAGCAGCTTAGCGAGTAGCGGGGCTCACAATGAGCAGTTCTTC

D: .
J: TRBJ2-5
V: TRBV11-2
size: .
length: 14
CDR3: CASSLGQGQETQYF
DNA: TGTGCCAGCAGCTTAGGGCAGGGCCAAGAGACCCAGTACTTC

D: TRBD1
J: TRBJ1-1
V: TRBV18
size: .
length: 19
CDR3: CASSLVGQAKGTQNTEAFF
DNA: TGTGCCAGCTCACTCGTTGGACAGGCGAAAGGAACACAGAACACTGAAGCTTTCTTT

D: .
J: TRBJ2-5
V: TRBV7-3
size: .
length: 15
CDR3: CASSRSGTTAETQYF
DNA: TGTGCCAGCAGCAGATCCGGGACAACGGCAGAGACCCAGTACTTC

D: .
J: TRBJ1-1
V: TRBV20-1
size: .
length: 11
CDR3: CSSQGNTEAFF
DNA: TGCAGTAGTCAGGGGAACACTGAAGCTTTCTTT

D: TRBD1
J: TRBJ2-7
V: TRBV16
size: .
length: 14
CDR3: CASSRTGGSYEQYF
DNA: TGTGCCAGCAGCAGGACAGGGGGTTCCTACGAGCAGTACTTC

D: TRBD1
J: TRBJ1-6
V: TRBV4-2
size: .
length: 18
CDR3: CASSKRTGGSRYNSPLHF
DNA: TGTGCCAGCAGCAAGAGGACAGGGGGAAGTCGCTATAATTCACCCCTCCACTTT

D: .
J: TRBJ1-3
V: TRBV5-4
size: .
length: 15
CDR3: CASSLGGSGGNTIYF
DNA: TGTGCCAGCAGCTTAGGGGGATCGGGAGGAAACACCATATATTTT

D: TRBD1
J: TRBJ1-2
V: TRBV2
size: .
length: 14
CDR3: CASSEQGADYGYTF
DNA: TGTGCCAGCAGTGAGCAGGGGGCGGATTATGGCTACACCTTC

D: TRBD1
J: TRBJ2-5
V: TRBV2
size: .
length: 14
CDR3: CASRERQGWETQYF
DNA: TGTGCCAGCAGAGAAAGACAGGGGTGGGAGACCCAGTACTTC

D: TRBD1
J: TRBJ1-2
V: TRBV10-3
size: once
length: 13
CDR3: CAITATGIYGYTF
DNA: TGTGCCATCACGGCGACAGGGATCTATGGCTACACCTTC

D: TRBD1
J: TRBJ2-1
V: TRBV19
size: once
length: 17
CDR3: CASSISRDRGSFNEQFF
DNA: TGTGCCAGTAGTATTTCGAGGGACAGGGGGTCCTTCAATGAGCAGTTCTTC

D: .
J: TRBJ2-2
V: TRBV18
size: .
length: 17
CDR3: CASSQIQIQGNTGELFF
DNA: TGTGCCAGCTCTCAAATCCAAATACAGGGGAACACCGGGGAGCTGTTTTTT

D: TRBD2
J: TRBJ2-3
V: TRBV12-5
size: .
length: 16
CDR3: CASGSGAGGATDTQYF
DNA: TGTGCTAGTGGTTCCGGGGCGGGGGGAGCTACAGATACGCAGTATTTT

D: .
J: TRBJ1-6
V: TRBV12-3/TRBV12-4
size: .
length: 12
CDR3: CASSRGDSPLHF
DNA: TGTGCCAGCAGCCGGGGAGATTCACCCCTCCACTTT

D: .
J: TRBJ2-5
V: TRBV7-9
size: .
length: 16
CDR3: CASSRWLATVQETQYF
DNA: TGTGCCAGCAGTCGCTGGTTGGCTACAGTTCAAGAGACCCAGTACTTC

D: TRBD1
J: TRBJ1-2
V: TRBV3-1/TRBV3-2
size: .
length: 14
CDR3: CASSQGQGPLGYTF
DNA: TGTGCCAGCAGCCAAGGACAGGGCCCCTTAGGCTACACCTTC

D: .
J: TRBJ2-1
V: TRBV19
size: .
length: 16
CDR3: CASSSQGGKSNNEQFF
DNA: TGTGCCAGTAGTAGTCAAGGCGGGAAAAGCAACAATGAGCAGTTCTTC

D: TRBD2
J: TRBJ2-5
V: TRBV4-2
size: .
length: 15
CDR3: CASSQDRGGEETQYF
DNA: TGTGCCAGCAGCCAAGATCGCGGGGGGGAAGAGACCCAGTACTTC

D: TRBD1
J: TRBJ1-3
V: TRBV7-2
size: .
length: 16
CDR3: CASSPGQGRSGNTIYF
DNA: TGTGCCAGCAGCCCAGGACAGGGACGGTCTGGAAACACCATATATTTT

D: .
J: TRBJ2-3
V: TRBV3-1/TRBV3-2
size: .
length: 14
CDR3: CASSQVVGEDTQYF
DNA: TGTGCCAGCAGCCAAGTCGTCGGGGAAGATACGCAGTATTTT

D: .
J: TRBJ2-5
V: TRBV9
size: .
length: 14
CDR3: CASSPQATQETQYF
DNA: TGTGCCAGCAGTCCCCAGGCCACGCAAGAGACCCAGTACTTC

D: TRBD1
J: TRBJ1-4
V: TRBV11-2
size: .
length: 15
CDR3: CASSVGQGGNEKLFF
DNA: TGTGCCAGCAGCGTCGGACAGGGGGGGAATGAAAAACTGTTTTTT

D: .
J: TRBJ2-1
V: TRBV11-2
size: .
length: 14
CDR3: CASSLERAGGEQFF
DNA: TGTGCCAGCAGCTTAGAACGGGCGGGTGGGGAGCAGTTCTTC

D: .
J: TRBJ1-3
V: TRBV19
size: .
length: 14
CDR3: CASTPAVSGNTIYF
DNA: TGTGCCAGTACCCCCGCGGTTTCGGGAAACACCATATATTTT

D: .
J: TRBJ1-1
V: TRBV13
size: .
length: 15
CDR3: CASSISGTQNTEAFF
DNA: TGTGCCAGCAGCATCTCCGGGACACAGAACACTGAAGCTTTCTTT

D: .
J: TRBJ2-5
V: TRBV5-5
size: once
length: 15
CDR3: CASSLSGGATETQYF
DNA: TGTGCCAGCAGCTTGAGTGGGGGGGCCACGGAGACCCAGTACTTC

D: TRBD1
J: TRBJ1-2
V: TRBV6-5
size: once
length: 13
CDR3: CASRPGQGSGYTF
DNA: TGTGCCAGCAGACCGGGACAGGGATCCGGCTACACCTTC

D: .
J: TRBJ1-6
V: TRBV5-5
size: few
length: 14
CDR3: CASSRTRGNSPLHF
DNA: TGTGCCAGCAGCCGGACCAGGGGTAATTCACCCCTCCACTTT

D: TRBD2
J: TRBJ2-7
V: TRBV7-8
size: .
length: 13
CDR3: CASSHPGGYEQYF
DNA: TGTGCCAGCAGCCACCCGGGGGGATACGAGCAGTACTTC

D: .
J: TRBJ1-1
V: TRBV12-5
size: .
length: 13
CDR3: CASALGAGTEAFF
DNA: TGTGCTAGTGCCCTGGGGGCAGGCACTGAAGCTTTCTTT

D: .
J: TRBJ1-1
V: TRBV3-1/TRBV3-2
size: .
length: 13
CDR3: CASSQVGGGEAFF
DNA: TGTGCCAGCAGCCAAGTGGGGGGAGGTGAAGCTTTCTTT

D: .
J: TRBJ1-1
V: TRBV5-1
size: .
length: 15
CDR3: CASSLGSGMNTEAFF
DNA: TGCGCCAGCAGCTTGGGCAGCGGCATGAACACTGAAGCTTTCTTT